A selection of T cell receptor beta chains follows, all from one sample in a study of shared clonotypes between healthy human individuals. Repertoires were generated with immunoSEQ multiplex PCR, while TCRdb's copy carries only in-frame clones and drops some. The profile covers 600,000 or so clones, with 85% to 95% appearing a single time and approximately 0.11% taken by the ten largest. The sequencing sample was made of naive CD8+ T cells sorted from blood. These TCRs come from a woman under 40 in good health. The CDR3 runs from the conserved cysteine through the conserved F or W. Fields, in order: clone size, V gene, D gene, J gene, CDR3 protein, CDR3 DNA. A D gene is named only where the DNA matches it firmly. A clone size is listed for some rows: how often the clone was seen (once, few, many), or a class if it is expanded.

clone_size: -
v_call: TRBV18
d_call: TRBD2
j_call: TRBJ2-5
cdr3_aa: CASSPSVLAAQETQYF
cdr3_nt: TGTGCCAGCTCACCATCGGTTCTAGCGGCGCAAGAGACCCAGTACTTC

clone_size: -
v_call: TRBV28
d_call: TRBD1
j_call: TRBJ2-3
cdr3_aa: CASSPRQGSTDTQYF
cdr3_nt: TGTGCCAGCAGTCCCAGACAGGGGTCGACAGATACGCAGTATTTT

clone_size: -
v_call: TRBV6-5
d_call: -
j_call: TRBJ2-5
cdr3_aa: CASSYQTSLETQYF
cdr3_nt: TGTGCCAGCAGTTACCAAACTAGCTTGGAGACCCAGTACTTC

clone_size: -
v_call: TRBV2
d_call: TRBD2
j_call: TRBJ2-2
cdr3_aa: CASSGGTTSDTGELFF
cdr3_nt: TGTGCCAGCAGCGGCGGGACTACAAGTGACACCGGGGAGCTGTTTTTT

clone_size: -
v_call: TRBV29-1
d_call: -
j_call: TRBJ2-1
cdr3_aa: CSVGVASSYNEQFF
cdr3_nt: TGCAGCGTCGGAGTAGCAAGCTCCTACAATGAGCAGTTCTTC

clone_size: -
v_call: TRBV29-1
d_call: -
j_call: TRBJ2-7
cdr3_aa: CSVEERTEQYF
cdr3_nt: TGCAGCGTTGAAGAAAGGACAGAGCAGTACTTC

clone_size: -
v_call: TRBV27
d_call: -
j_call: TRBJ2-1
cdr3_aa: CASSFGGFDEQFF
cdr3_nt: TGTGCCAGCAGTTTCGGGGGATTCGATGAGCAGTTCTTC

clone_size: -
v_call: TRBV28
d_call: -
j_call: TRBJ2-1
cdr3_aa: CASSPDRDYNEQFF
cdr3_nt: TGTGCCAGCAGCCCGGACAGAGACTACAATGAGCAGTTCTTC

clone_size: -
v_call: TRBV7-9
d_call: -
j_call: TRBJ2-1
cdr3_aa: CASSLARTAATSSYNEQFF
cdr3_nt: TGTGCCAGCAGCTTAGCGCGGACGGCGGCTACGAGCTCCTACAATGAGCAGTTCTTC

clone_size: -
v_call: TRBV28
d_call: -
j_call: TRBJ2-7
cdr3_aa: CASSFLPTYEQYF
cdr3_nt: TGTGCCAGCAGTTTTTTACCTACCTACGAGCAGTACTTC

clone_size: -
v_call: TRBV30
d_call: -
j_call: TRBJ2-3
cdr3_aa: CASTPLEKDTQYF
cdr3_nt: TGTGCCTCGACTCCGCTCGAGAAGGATACGCAGTATTTT

clone_size: -
v_call: TRBV7-8
d_call: -
j_call: TRBJ2-1
cdr3_aa: CASSFGGNSYNEQFF
cdr3_nt: TGTGCCAGCAGCTTTGGAGGGAACTCCTACAATGAGCAGTTCTTC

clone_size: -
v_call: TRBV23-1
d_call: TRBD1
j_call: TRBJ2-3
cdr3_aa: CASSQSRQGRADTQYF
cdr3_nt: TGCGCCAGCAGTCAATCTCGACAGGGCAGGGCAGATACGCAGTATTTT

clone_size: -
v_call: TRBV28
d_call: -
j_call: TRBJ2-7
cdr3_aa: CASGDVYYEQYF
cdr3_nt: TGTGCCAGCGGGGACGTCTACTACGAGCAGTACTTC

clone_size: -
v_call: TRBV18
d_call: -
j_call: TRBJ1-1
cdr3_aa: CASSPQTSDVTEAFF
cdr3_nt: TGTGCCAGCTCACCACAAACCTCAGACGTCACTGAAGCTTTCTTT

clone_size: once
v_call: TRBV20-1
d_call: -
j_call: TRBJ2-7
cdr3_aa: CSARDGYEQYF
cdr3_nt: TGCAGTGCTAGGGACGGCTACGAGCAGTACTTC

clone_size: -
v_call: TRBV4-1
d_call: -
j_call: TRBJ1-2
cdr3_aa: CASSQDVRFYGYTF
cdr3_nt: TGCGCCAGCAGCCAAGATGTCAGATTTTATGGCTACACCTTC

clone_size: -
v_call: TRBV6-5
d_call: TRBD2
j_call: TRBJ2-1
cdr3_aa: CASTPGTSIYNEQFF
cdr3_nt: TGTGCCAGCACCCCCGGGACTAGCATATACAATGAGCAGTTCTTC

clone_size: -
v_call: TRBV13
d_call: TRBD2
j_call: TRBJ2-2
cdr3_aa: CASSPTGLAGATGELFF
cdr3_nt: TGTGCCAGCAGCCCTACGGGACTAGCGGGAGCCACCGGGGAGCTGTTTTTT

clone_size: -
v_call: TRBV13
d_call: -
j_call: TRBJ2-2
cdr3_aa: CASSPGLTGELFF
cdr3_nt: TGTGCCAGCAGCCCAGGGCTGACCGGGGAGCTGTTTTTT

clone_size: -
v_call: TRBV7-8
d_call: TRBD1
j_call: TRBJ2-7
cdr3_aa: CASSLHRQGGDEQYF
cdr3_nt: TGTGCCAGCAGCTTGCATCGACAGGGGGGGGACGAGCAGTACTTC

clone_size: few
v_call: TRBV7-9
d_call: -
j_call: TRBJ2-2
cdr3_aa: CAPVLRGTGELFF
cdr3_nt: TGTGCTCCCGTGCTGAGGGGCACCGGGGAGCTGTTTTTT

clone_size: few
v_call: TRBV5-4
d_call: -
j_call: TRBJ2-7
cdr3_aa: CASSPASEAEQYF
cdr3_nt: TGTGCCAGCAGCCCGGCTTCGGAAGCCGAGCAGTACTTC

clone_size: -
v_call: TRBV2
d_call: -
j_call: TRBJ1-4
cdr3_aa: CASSQGGGEKLFF
cdr3_nt: TGTGCCAGCAGTCAGGGTGGAGGTGAAAAACTGTTTTTT

clone_size: -
v_call: TRBV4-1
d_call: -
j_call: TRBJ2-1
cdr3_aa: CASSRKGVYNEQFF
cdr3_nt: TGCGCCAGCAGCCGAAAGGGGGTCTACAATGAGCAGTTCTTC

clone_size: few
v_call: TRBV9
d_call: -
j_call: TRBJ1-2
cdr3_aa: CASSLGTGTGYTF
cdr3_nt: TGTGCCAGCAGCCTTGGGACCGGGACTGGCTACACCTTC

clone_size: -
v_call: TRBV29-1
d_call: -
j_call: TRBJ2-7
cdr3_aa: CSVGSRAYEQYF
cdr3_nt: TGCAGCGTAGGGTCGAGGGCCTACGAGCAGTACTTC

clone_size: -
v_call: TRBV27
d_call: TRBD1
j_call: TRBJ2-2
cdr3_aa: CASSPGQGRGGPGELFF
cdr3_nt: TGTGCCAGCAGTCCGGGACAGGGAAGGGGAGGGCCCGGGGAGCTGTTTTTT

clone_size: -
v_call: TRBV7-8
d_call: -
j_call: TRBJ2-2
cdr3_aa: CASSSNRVRGELFF
cdr3_nt: TGTGCCAGCAGCAGTAACAGGGTCCGCGGGGAGCTGTTTTTT

clone_size: -
v_call: TRBV28
d_call: -
j_call: TRBJ2-7
cdr3_aa: CASSFTVDSLVGGEQYF
cdr3_nt: TGTGCCAGCAGTTTTACGGTGGATAGTTTGGTAGGTGGCGAGCAGTACTTC

clone_size: -
v_call: TRBV27
d_call: -
j_call: TRBJ2-7
cdr3_aa: CASSSSRYEQYF
cdr3_nt: TGTGCCAGCAGTTCCTCCCGGTACGAGCAGTACTTC

clone_size: -
v_call: TRBV27
d_call: -
j_call: TRBJ1-1
cdr3_aa: CASSLNLLAEAFF
cdr3_nt: TGTGCCAGCAGTTTGAACCTGTTGGCTGAAGCTTTCTTT

clone_size: -
v_call: TRBV25-1
d_call: -
j_call: TRBJ1-5
cdr3_aa: CASSEGRGKPQHF
cdr3_nt: TGTGCCAGCAGTGAAGGGAGGGGGAAGCCCCAGCATTTT

clone_size: -
v_call: TRBV19
d_call: TRBD1
j_call: TRBJ1-2
cdr3_aa: CASSPGAGGGYTF
cdr3_nt: TGTGCCAGTAGCCCCGGTGCAGGGGGTGGCTACACCTTC

clone_size: -
v_call: TRBV19
d_call: TRBD2
j_call: TRBJ2-2
cdr3_aa: CASSTTPGLAGVQGELFF
cdr3_nt: TGTGCCAGTAGTACCACCCCGGGACTAGCGGGAGTACAGGGGGAGCTGTTTTTT

clone_size: -
v_call: TRBV4-1
d_call: TRBD2
j_call: TRBJ2-1
cdr3_aa: CASSQDLRGRAGKQFF
cdr3_nt: TGCGCCAGCAGCCAAGATTTACGGGGGAGGGCGGGAAAGCAGTTCTTC

clone_size: -
v_call: TRBV7-9
d_call: TRBD1
j_call: TRBJ2-7
cdr3_aa: CASSSPQGADYEQYF
cdr3_nt: TGTGCCAGCAGCTCTCCGCAGGGGGCCGACTACGAGCAGTACTTC

clone_size: -
v_call: TRBV4-1
d_call: -
j_call: TRBJ1-4
cdr3_aa: CASSQRIANEKLFF
cdr3_nt: TGCGCCAGCAGCCAACGGATAGCTAATGAAAAACTGTTTTTT

clone_size: -
v_call: TRBV19
d_call: TRBD2
j_call: TRBJ2-2
cdr3_aa: CASIQIPRGGSGELFF
cdr3_nt: TGTGCCAGTATCCAAATACCCCGGGGGGGGTCCGGGGAGCTGTTTTTT

clone_size: -
v_call: TRBV28
d_call: -
j_call: TRBJ1-6
cdr3_aa: CASSFLRAASPLHF
cdr3_nt: TGTGCCAGCAGTTTTTTGAGGGCGGCTTCACCCCTCCACTTT

clone_size: -
v_call: TRBV2
d_call: TRBD1
j_call: TRBJ1-2
cdr3_aa: CASSFSRDRNYGYTF
cdr3_nt: TGTGCCAGCAGTTTTTCCCGGGACAGGAATTATGGCTACACCTTC

clone_size: -
v_call: TRBV27
d_call: -
j_call: TRBJ1-5
cdr3_aa: CASSFRDSSNEGQPQHF
cdr3_nt: TGTGCCAGCAGTTTCCGGGACTCAAGCAATGAAGGTCAGCCCCAGCATTTT

clone_size: -
v_call: TRBV19
d_call: -
j_call: TRBJ2-3
cdr3_aa: CATYGGKYPDTQYF
cdr3_nt: TGTGCCACCTACGGAGGGAAGTATCCAGATACGCAGTATTTT

clone_size: -
v_call: TRBV14
d_call: -
j_call: TRBJ1-1
cdr3_aa: CASSSRRTNTEAFF
cdr3_nt: TGTGCCAGCAGCTCCCGGCGGACGAACACTGAAGCTTTCTTT

clone_size: -
v_call: TRBV19
d_call: -
j_call: TRBJ1-1
cdr3_aa: CASSHLGNTEAFF
cdr3_nt: TGTGCCAGTAGTCATTTGGGGAACACTGAAGCTTTCTTT

clone_size: once
v_call: TRBV2
d_call: TRBD1
j_call: TRBJ1-2
cdr3_aa: CATETGGASYGYTF
cdr3_nt: TGTGCCACGGAGACAGGGGGCGCCAGCTATGGCTACACCTTC

clone_size: -
v_call: TRBV28
d_call: -
j_call: TRBJ2-2
cdr3_aa: CASSDVTGELFF
cdr3_nt: TGTGCCAGCTCGGATGTTACCGGGGAGCTGTTTTTT

clone_size: -
v_call: TRBV10-3
d_call: -
j_call: TRBJ1-2
cdr3_aa: CASNTGRGTNYGYTF
cdr3_nt: TGTGCCAGCAACACCGGAAGAGGGACTAACTATGGCTACACCTTC

clone_size: few
v_call: TRBV6-5
d_call: TRBD2
j_call: TRBJ2-1
cdr3_aa: CASSYEELAGGNEQFF
cdr3_nt: TGTGCCAGCAGTTACGAGGAGCTAGCGGGAGGTAATGAGCAGTTCTTC